This record looks at one T cell receptor beta chain sequence and its context. Its antigen is not identified. The CDR3 runs 13 residues. Germline V gene data show CDR1 as MGHRA and CDR2 as YSYEKL. Trimming shortened V by 4 bases and J by 5 bases, and 12 bases separated the two germline ends. The entry originates in a study of shared clonotypes between healthy human individuals. Authors' analysis steps: With immunoSEQ giving junction-only sequences and no quality scores, filtering differed. The method was immunoSEQ multiplex PCR; TCRdb's version includes in-frame clones alone and lacks a portion of them. V and J calls and clone size come straight from that table; D and trimming were deduced from the DNA. The data contain about 490,000 clones, about 79% of them singletons. Approximately 100 million PBMCs per unsorted sample were used for genomic DNA. Study findings and constraints: Enrolling few donors narrowed the genetic and exposure-history diversity that was represented. The expectation was that sequencing depth would affect clonotype sharing among donors.

The sample was PBMCs. The gene calls are TRBV4-1 and TRBJ2-7, with D possibly being TRBD1 (6 bases). The TCR comes from a woman aged 40 to 50 in good health. Some clones in this sample may be carry-over from other donors' samples. CDR3 in amino acids: CASSLLQGDEQYF. In DNA form, the CDR3 reads TGCGCCAGCAGCCTCCTACAGGGCGACGAGCAGTACTTC.